This TCR beta chain originates from a study of cytomegalovirus exposure and HLA in healthy donors. Study-wide findings and caveats: By a later analysis, the bulk of CMV-associated TCR beta chains appeared HLA-restricted.

Germline V lookup: CDR1 LNHDA, CDR2 SQIVND (reference sequence). V lost 5 bases and J lost 8, with 4 bases in between. The CDR3 is 10 amino acids. At sampling all donors were nominally healthy, likely with unrecorded immune exposures. This clone was observed a single time. Its antigen is currently unknown. With 60 Vbeta and 13 Jbeta primers, the PCR was carried out. Profiled with immunoSEQ multiplex PCR; TCRdb holds only in-frame clones, not every one. The sample lists around 99,000 clones, about 80% occurring once. The TCR originated in a young man in good health and CMV-seropositive. Sample: PBMCs. The V gene is TRBV19, the J gene TRBJ2-1; the D is unclear. CDR3 loop: CASSRDEQFF. The CDR3 DNA reads as TGTGCCAGTAGTCGAGATGAGCAGTTCTTC. The variable domain in full, with the rest retrieved from reference TRBV19 and TRBJ2-1, is DGGITQSPKYLFRKEGQNVTLSCEQNLNHDAMYWYRQDPGQGLRLIYYSQIVNDFQKGDIAEGYSVSREKKESFPLTVTSAQKNPTAFYLCASSRDEQFFGPGTRLTVL.